This is a list of T cell receptor beta chains from one sample in a study of blood T cell repertoires in COVID-19. Assay: immunoSEQ multiplex PCR; the TCRdb copy retains only in-frame clones and omits some. The sample lists 300,000 to 500,000 clones, around 89% occurring once. Sequenced input: PBMCs or T cells enriched from blood (not recorded which). These TCRs come from a woman aged 25 to 39 with acute COVID-19. The CDR3 runs from the conserved cysteine through the conserved F or W. The order of the fields is J gene, V gene, D gene, CDR3 protein. A D gene is named only where the DNA matches it firmly.

>TRBJ2-3|TRBV24-1|TRBD2
CATVLSGAADTQYF
>TRBJ2-5|TRBV3-1/TRBV3-2|TRBD2
CASASSTSRQETQYF
>TRBJ1-1|TRBV2|NA
CASRDSREIDEAFF
>TRBJ1-2|TRBV9|TRBD1
CASSAGTGQYGYTF
>TRBJ1-6|TRBV6-6|NA
CASSYANSPLHF
>TRBJ1-2|TRBV25-1|NA
CASRGDGYTF
>TRBJ1-1|TRBV19|NA
CASTTRWAGTILMNTEAFF
>TRBJ2-7|TRBV5-3|TRBD2
CARSLGLAGAEQYF
>TRBJ2-3|TRBV3-1/TRBV3-2|NA
CASSQDPPGTSTDTQYF
>TRBJ1-6|TRBV3-1/TRBV3-2|NA
CASSQVLDSPLHF
>TRBJ2-5|TRBV19|TRBD2
CASSIDNPQRGSEETQYF
>TRBJ2-2|TRBV11-2|TRBD2
CASSLVRLALRTGELFF
>TRBJ2-7|TRBV27|NA
CASSLGSGVKQYF
>TRBJ1-1|TRBV3-1/TRBV3-2|NA
CASSQVGRGNTEAFF
>TRBJ1-5|TRBV2|NA
CASSGRAGRQPQHF
>TRBJ1-3|TRBV3-1/TRBV3-2|TRBD1
CASSHRGENTIYF
>TRBJ1-1|TRBV18|TRBD1
CASSLRSRTGGETEAFF
>TRBJ1-2|TRBV6-6|NA
CASSLEGNYGYTF
>TRBJ2-6|TRBV5-6|TRBD1
CASSWDRVVAKGANVLTF
>TRBJ2-7|TRBV9|TRBD1
CASSVDRGPYEQYF
>TRBJ1-6|TRBV5-5|NA
CASSLFDNSPLHF
>TRBJ1-1|TRBV7-9|NA
CASSPIGIQGNTEAFF
>TRBJ1-2|TRBV6-5|TRBD1
CASSFLTGPGGYTF
>TRBJ2-1|TRBV19|NA
CASSRKRSSYNEQFF
>TRBJ2-1|TRBV5-1|TRBD2
CASSFSSGATFF